One sample yielded the 19 T cell receptor beta chains listed below, sequenced in a study of T-cell reconstitution after alpha-beta-depleted transplantation in children. The TCRbeta library was prepared with unique molecular identifiers. Each CDR3 protein is one row after TCRdb ran MiXCR on the PCR reads. The sample yields 530,000 or so distinct CDR3 sequences, 25% to 30% seen once. The sample consisted of PBMCs, taken before TCRalphabeta/CD19-depleted stem cell transplant. The receptor source for this set is a boy less than two years old with Wiskott-Aldrich syndrome, due to receive a stem cell transplant.

This clonotype turned up a few times. The gene calls are TRBV5-1 and TRBJ1-1; 7 positions match TRBD1. The V gene's germline CDR1 is SGHRS and CDR2 YFSETQ. The V segment lost 4 bases and the J segment 8 bases; nucleotides outside the gene matches: 11. The CDR3 totals 14 residues. The CDR3: CASSPLGGDSEAFF. CDR3 in DNA: TGCGCCAGCAGCCCCCTAGGCGGGGACAGCGAAGCTTTCTTT.

The rearrangement joins TRBV5-1 to TRBJ2-3; 14 bases fit TRBD2. Germline V gives CDR1 SGHRS, CDR2 YFSETQ. The CDR3 length is 17 residues. Trimming removed 4 bases from V and 4 bases from J; junction bases left unmatched: 8. The CDR3 protein is CASSPGLAGGRADTQYF. For the CDR3, the DNA is TGCGCCAGCAGCCCTGGACTAGCGGGAGGTAGAGCAGATACGCAGTATTTT. The full variable domain, with the rest looked up from reference TRBV5-1 and TRBJ2-3, is KAGVTQTPRYLIKTRGQQVTLSCSPISGHRSVSWYQQTPGQGLQFLFEYFSETQRNKGNFPGRFSGRQFSNSRSEMNVSTLELGDSALYLCASSPGLAGGRADTQYFGPGTRLTVL.

This clonotype was counted only a few times. The chain has TRBV12-3 or TRBV12-4 and TRBJ1-1; no clear D. The V end was cut by 2 bases, the J end by 0 bases, with 4 bases between. The CDR3 sequence is 13 residues long. The CDR3 spells CASSLNVNTEAFF. The CDR3 region has the DNA TGTGCCAGCAGTTTAAACGTGAACACTGAAGCTTTCTTT.

This clonotype was seen only a few times. This chain links TRBV24-1 with TRBJ2-2; 7 bases are shared with TRBD2. This CDR3 spans 16 amino acids. After removal of 4 bases from V and 7 bases from J, the junction contained 11 bases not matched to a gene. Per germline, CDR1 KGHDR and CDR2 SFDVKD. CDR3 in amino acids: CATSDQRGPWGGELFF. CDR3 coding DNA: TGTGCCACCAGTGACCAGCGGGGCCCTTGGGGCGGGGAGCTGTTTTTT.

This clonotype was counted a few times. This sequence joins TRBV11-2 and TRBJ1-2, with 9 bases lining up with TRBD1. Germline loops: CDR1 SGHAT, CDR2 FQNNGV. The junction had 9 bases not matched to a gene; V was cut back by 0 bases and J by 7 bases. The CDR3 has 16 residues. CDR3 residues: CASSLDGQGKRGGYTF. The CDR3 DNA sequence: TGTGCCAGCAGCTTAGATGGACAGGGGAAGAGGGGTGGCTACACCTTC.

The genes are TRBV20-1 and TRBJ2-7; D ambiguous. The CDR3 is 13 amino acids. Per germline, CDR1 DFQATT and CDR2 SNEGSKA (reference sequence). V lost 0 bases and J lost 2, with 8 bases in between. DNA for the CDR3: TGCAGTGCTAGAGATCACAGTACCTACGAGCAGTACTTC. Residues: CSARDHSTYEQYF.

The sample holds a few counts of this clonotype. The genes are TRBV10-1 and TRBJ2-1; 13 bases agree with TRBD2. Losses at the gene ends were 5 bases for V and 4 bases for J; bases not matched to a gene: 5. There are 16 residues in the CDR3. The V gene's germline CDR1 is WNHNN and CDR2 SYGVQD (reference sequence). As DNA, the CDR3 is TGCGCCAGCAGTTATGGACTAGCGGGGGAATACAATGAGCAGTTCTTC. It codes for CASSYGLAGEYNEQFF.

This chain connects TRBV20-1 to TRBJ1-6; TRBD1 might be the D (5 bases). The CDR3 contains 16 residues. With 3 bases removed from V and 4 bases from J, the gap between germline ends came to 16 bases. The V gene's germline CDR1 is DFQATT and CDR2 SNEGSKA (reference sequence). CDR3 DNA: TGCAGTGCTAGGGAAGGGGCGTTTGCATATAATTCACCCCTCCACTTT. It specifies CSAREGAFAYNSPLHF.

The rearrangement joins TRBV12-3 or TRBV12-4 to TRBJ2-5, with 9 bases matching TRBD1. This CDR3 is 14 amino acids long. Trimming removed 6 bases from V and 4 bases from J; junction bases left unmatched: 6. The CDR3 DNA reads TGTGCCAGCAGCCTCTGGGACAGGGTAGAGACCCAGTACTTC. Amino acid sequence: CASSLWDRVETQYF.

There are a few counts of this clonotype. The V gene is TRBV5-5, the J gene TRBJ2-3; D possibly corresponds to TRBD2 (6 bases). The germline V gene encodes CDR1 SGHKS and CDR2 YYEKEE (reference sequence). The CDR3 is 14 amino acids. Trimming removed 1 base at V and 2 bases at J, with 8 bases between. CDR3 sequence (DNA): TGTGCCAGCAGCTTGAAACTAGCCACAGATACGCAGTATTTT. It specifies CASSLKLATDTQYF.

V is TRBV6-1 and J is TRBJ2-3; TRBD1 might be the D (5 bases). V lost 6 bases, J lost 2 bases, and 12 bases lay in between. This CDR3 has 14 residues. Germline values: CDR1 MNHNS, CDR2 SASEGT. The CDR3 region is CASRPDSHTDTQYF. The CDR3 coding sequence is TGTGCCAGCAGACCCGACAGCCACACAGATACGCAGTATTTT.

The chain has TRBV7-3 and TRBJ2-3, with D tentatively TRBD2 (6 bases). CDR1 and CDR2 from the germline V gene are SGHTA and FQGTGA. The V end lost 5 bases, the J end lost 0 bases, and 15 bases lay between the germline ends. The CDR3 is made up of 16 amino acids. CDR3 nucleotide sequence: TGTGCCAGCAGCCCCTTGCCTGGGACTAGCACAGATACGCAGTATTTT. Encoded protein: CASSPLPGTSTDTQYF.

This sequence joins TRBV27 and TRBJ1-6, with 8 bases fitting TRBD1. The ends lost 6 bases at V and 10 bases at J; junction bases unmatched: 17. The CDR3 loop spans 17 amino acids. Germline CDR1 and CDR2: MNHEY and SMNVEV (reference sequence). Here the CDR3 reads CASSPKLRTGRSSPLHF. The CDR3 region has the DNA TGTGCCAGCAGCCCCAAACTCAGGACAGGGCGGTCATCACCCCTCCACTTT.

V and J are TRBV9 and TRBJ2-5; the match to TRBD1 covers 9 bases. V lost 3 bases to trimming and J lost 3 bases; unmatched junction nucleotides: 3. This CDR3 is 14 amino acids long. CDR1 is SGDLS and CDR2 is YYNGEE in the germline V gene. CDR3 DNA sequence: TGTGCCAGCAGCGGGGGACAGGGCAAAGAGACCCAGTACTTC. Residues: CASSGGQGKETQYF.

This clonotype came up a few times. This rearrangement joins TRBV28 to TRBJ2-7, with D unclear. The CDR3 has 13 amino acids. V lost 2 bases to trimming and J lost 5 bases, with 10 bases between them. Germline V gene lookup returns CDR1 MDHEN and CDR2 SYDVKM. This CDR3 is CASSLIGINEQYF. The CDR3, as DNA: TGTGCCAGCAGTTTAATAGGTATCAACGAGCAGTACTTC.

This clonotype came up a few times. The V gene is TRBV3-1, the J gene TRBJ2-2; D not certain. CDR3 length: 15 amino acids. The V and J ends lost 0 bases and 6 bases respectively, with 11 bases between them. Germline V gene data show CDR1 as LGHDT and CDR2 as YNNKEL (reference sequence). The CDR3 region has the DNA TGTGCCAGCAGCCAAGAGGTGGTATTCTCCGGGGAGCTGTTTTTT. Translating gives CASSQEVVFSGELFF. Based on the CDR3 plus reference TRBV3-1 and TRBJ2-2, the full variable domain is DTAVSQTPKYLVTQMGNDKSIKCEQNLGHDTMYWYKQDSKKFLKIMFSYNNKELIINETVPNRFSPKSPDKAHLNLHINSLELGDSAVYFCASSQEVVFSGELFFGEGSRLTVL.

The gene calls are TRBV3-1 and TRBJ1-1; D possibly corresponds to TRBD1 (5 bases). CDR1 LGHDT and CDR2 YNNKEL come from the germline V gene (reference sequence). V shed 4 bases and J shed 4 bases, with 13 bases lying between them. CDR3 length equals 14 residues. The CDR3 nucleotides read TGTGCCAGCAGCCCAAGGGCAGGGATCACTGAAGCTTTCTTT. Translating it yields CASSPRAGITEAFF.

The gene calls are TRBV19 and TRBJ2-3; the match to TRBD2 covers 7 bases. CDR3 length: 15 residues. Per germline, CDR1 LNHDA and CDR2 SQIVND (reference sequence). J gave up 3 bases and V 5 bases, and 8 bases lay outside the gene matches. The CDR3 is CASSPGLVRTDTQYF. The CDR3 DNA sequence: TGTGCCAGTAGTCCTGGACTAGTTCGAACAGATACGCAGTATTTT.

This clonotype was counted between two and nine times. This rearrangement joins TRBV27 to TRBJ1-6; 8 nucleotides align to TRBD1. This CDR3 is 14 amino acids long. Germline V gene lookup returns CDR1 MNHEY and CDR2 SMNVEV (reference sequence). The trim removed 6 bases at V and 9 bases at J, leaving 7 bases unmatched. CDR3 region: CASRFRTGSSPLHF. For the CDR3, the DNA is TGTGCCAGCAGATTTCGGACAGGGAGTTCACCCCTCCACTTT.